This TCR beta chain came from a study of shared clonotypes between healthy human individuals. Study-level background: Each donor had three CD4 naive, three CD4 memory, two CD8 naive and one CD8 memory plate.

For this clone: The antigen is unknown.

An even split of each subset's genomic DNA across several immunoSEQ plates was performed. TCRdb's table, derived via immunoSEQ multiplex PCR, lists solely in-frame clones and lacks some. The sample shows around 550,000 clones, roughly 96% of them seen only once. There are 15 residues in the CDR3. After removal of 3 bases from V and 3 bases from J, the junction contained 6 bases not matched to a gene. Germline V CDR1 and CDR2: SGHVS, FNYEAQ. The study's findings and limits: Sequencing depth was a factor that was expected to affect clonotype sharing among donors. In this cohort, only blood was sampled, and tissue repertoires likely differ.

Positive CCR7 selection of CD45RO-negative cells yielded the naive CD8 cells, and terminally differentiated effector memory CD45RA+ cells were excluded. Sequenced: naive CD8+ T cells sorted from blood. This rearrangement joins TRBV7-6 to TRBJ2-7; 9 bases match TRBD1. The receptor was derived from a woman aged 25-40 years in good health. This CDR3 is CASSFGTGPDYEQYF. CDR3 sequence (DNA): TGTGCCAGCAGCTTCGGGACAGGGCCGGACTACGAGCAGTACTTC.